This TCR beta chain was sequenced for a study of T cell responses to AZD1222 COVID-19 vaccine. This clone occurred a few times. The method was immunoSEQ multiplex PCR; TCRdb's version includes in-frame clones alone and lacks a portion of them. The table has about 130,000 clones, 88% seen once. Looked up from germline, CDR1 is SGHNT and CDR2 is YENEEA. V lost 4 bases and J lost 2, with 8 bases in between. There are 13 residues in the CDR3. This sample comprised peripheral blood, obtained 28 days after the second AZD1222 dose. This rearrangement joins TRBV11-3 to TRBJ1-2, with D uncertain. The source of this sequence is an adult who received the AZD1222 COVID-19 vaccine. In DNA form, the CDR3 reads TGTGCCAGCAGCTCGGATCCGAACTATGGCTACACCTTC. Its translation is CASSSDPNYGYTF.